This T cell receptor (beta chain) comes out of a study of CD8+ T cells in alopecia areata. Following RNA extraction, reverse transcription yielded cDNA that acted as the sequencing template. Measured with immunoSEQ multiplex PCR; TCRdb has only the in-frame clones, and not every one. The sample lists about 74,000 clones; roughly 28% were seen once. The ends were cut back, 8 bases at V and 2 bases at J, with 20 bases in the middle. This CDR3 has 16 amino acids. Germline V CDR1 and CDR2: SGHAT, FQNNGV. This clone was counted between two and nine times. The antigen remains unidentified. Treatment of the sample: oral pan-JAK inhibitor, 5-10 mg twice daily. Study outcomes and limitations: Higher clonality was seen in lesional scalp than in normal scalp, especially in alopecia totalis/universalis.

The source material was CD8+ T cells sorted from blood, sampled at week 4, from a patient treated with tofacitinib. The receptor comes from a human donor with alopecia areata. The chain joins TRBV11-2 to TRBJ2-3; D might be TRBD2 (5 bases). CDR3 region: CASSVGVSPTTDTQYF. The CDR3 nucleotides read TGTGCCAGCTCGGTCGGGGTCTCCCCCACCACAGATACGCAGTATTTT.